This is a list of T cell receptor beta chains from one sample in a study of control samples from healthy donors and cancer patients. Only in-frame clones appear in the TCRdb table, and some are missing; sequencing was by immunoSEQ multiplex PCR. The sample holds approximately 100,000 clones, roughly 78% seen once. The source material was blood. The receptors derive from a man in his 60s in good health. Each CDR3 is given with its conserved first and last residue. D genes are given only for firm matches. Clone size appears in some rows only: once, few, many, or a class for an expanded clone.

size: NA
V: TRBV9
J: TRBJ2-3
D: NA
DNA: TGTGCCAGCAGCGTAGAGGTGGCAGGGAACCCTAGCACAGATACGCAGTATTTT
CDR3: CASSVEVAGNPSTDTQYF

size: NA
V: TRBV9
J: TRBJ1-5
D: TRBD1
DNA: TGTGCCAGCAGCGACAGGGGAGGGGATCAGCCCCAGCATTTT
CDR3: CASSDRGGDQPQHF

size: few
V: TRBV18
J: TRBJ1-2
D: TRBD1
DNA: TGTGCCAGCTCACCCGGGACAGGATCTAACTATGGCTACACCTTC
CDR3: CASSPGTGSNYGYTF

size: NA
V: TRBV9
J: TRBJ1-6
D: TRBD1
DNA: TGTGCCAGCAGCGCGCCGGGACAGCCTAATTCACCCCTCCACTTT
CDR3: CASSAPGQPNSPLHF

size: NA
V: TRBV19
J: TRBJ2-1
D: NA
DNA: TGTGCCAGTAGTATAGATCGGTCTAGTCTCTACAATGAGCAGTTCTTC
CDR3: CASSIDRSSLYNEQFF

size: NA
V: TRBV11-1
J: TRBJ2-7
D: NA
DNA: TGTGCCAGCAGCCCATCAGGACAGCATTCCTACGAGCAGTACTTC
CDR3: CASSPSGQHSYEQYF

size: NA
V: TRBV5-1
J: TRBJ1-3
D: NA
DNA: TGCGCCAGCAGCTACGATTATGGGACTCTGGGGAACGGAAACACCATATATTTT
CDR3: CASSYDYGTLGNGNTIYF

size: NA
V: TRBV9
J: TRBJ1-1
D: NA
DNA: TGTGCCAGCAACGGGGGGACTTCCAAAACTTTCTTT
CDR3: CASNGGTSKTFF

size: NA
V: TRBV18
J: TRBJ2-1
D: TRBD1
DNA: TGTGCCAGCTCCAAAGACCGGACAGGGCGGAATGAGCAGTTCTTC
CDR3: CASSKDRTGRNEQFF

size: NA
V: TRBV30
J: TRBJ1-4
D: TRBD1
DNA: TGTGGGACCGGGACAGGGACGTATAATGAAAAACTGTTTTTT
CDR3: CGTGTGTYNEKLFF

size: NA
V: TRBV6-4
J: TRBJ1-1
D: NA
DNA: TGTGCCAGCAGTGACTCGGACCTCGTTCACGAAGCTTTCTTT
CDR3: CASSDSDLVHEAFF

size: few
V: TRBV6-5
J: TRBJ1-5
D: TRBD1
DNA: TGTGCCAGCAGTTACCGGACAGGGTTAGGTCAGCCCCAGCATTTT
CDR3: CASSYRTGLGQPQHF

size: NA
V: TRBV11-3
J: TRBJ2-2
D: TRBD1
DNA: TGTGCCAGCAGCTTATCCCTACTAGGGGGCTCGAACACCGGGGAGCTGTTTTTT
CDR3: CASSLSLLGGSNTGELFF

size: NA
V: TRBV3-1/TRBV3-2
J: TRBJ1-3
D: NA
DNA: TGTGCCAGCAGCCTTGGGACTAGGACCTCTGGAAACACCATATATTTT
CDR3: CASSLGTRTSGNTIYF

size: once
V: TRBV18
J: TRBJ2-4
D: TRBD1
DNA: TGTGCCAGCTCACCATCGCCCCTGACAGGGATGAAAAACATTCAGTACTTC
CDR3: CASSPSPLTGMKNIQYF

size: NA
V: TRBV19
J: TRBJ2-2
D: NA
DNA: TGTGCCACCCGGGCAGGGGAGTACACCGGGGAGCTGTTTTTT
CDR3: CATRAGEYTGELFF

size: NA
V: TRBV28
J: TRBJ1-2
D: NA
DNA: TGTGCCAGCAGTAAGCCGACTGGGGGAAACTATGGCTACACCTTC
CDR3: CASSKPTGGNYGYTF

size: NA
V: TRBV24-1
J: TRBJ2-5
D: NA
DNA: TGTGCCACCAGTGACTCGGGTCGGGGAGCCCAAGAGACCCAGTACTTC
CDR3: CATSDSGRGAQETQYF

size: NA
V: TRBV30
J: TRBJ1-5
D: NA
DNA: TGTGCCTGGAGTGTGGGTCGGGACGAGCAGCCCCAGCATTTT
CDR3: CAWSVGRDEQPQHF

size: NA
V: TRBV2
J: TRBJ2-7
D: NA
DNA: TGTGCCAGCAGTTTTAGACAGGTCTACGAGCAGTACTTC
CDR3: CASSFRQVYEQYF

size: NA
V: TRBV4-1
J: TRBJ2-4
D: TRBD1
DNA: TGCGCCAGCAGCCAAGTAGGACAGGGGGCCAAAAACATTCAGTACTTC
CDR3: CASSQVGQGAKNIQYF

size: NA
V: TRBV29-1
J: TRBJ2-1
D: TRBD2
DNA: TGCAGCGTTGAAGGGGGCGGGAGATCTATGAATGAGCAGTTCTTC
CDR3: CSVEGGGRSMNEQFF

size: NA
V: TRBV5-1
J: TRBJ2-5
D: NA
DNA: TGCGCCAGCAGCTTGGCTCCACAAGAGACCCAGTACTTC
CDR3: CASSLAPQETQYF

size: once
V: TRBV20-1
J: TRBJ2-5
D: NA
DNA: TGCAGTGCTAGTACAAGGCTAAAAGAGACCCAGTACTTC
CDR3: CSASTRLKETQYF

size: NA
V: TRBV3-1/TRBV3-2
J: TRBJ2-3
D: NA
DNA: TGTGCCAGCAGTCTAATGAGTGGAGGGGTCACAGATACGCAGTATTTT
CDR3: CASSLMSGGVTDTQYF

size: NA
V: TRBV27
J: TRBJ2-1
D: TRBD2
DNA: TGTGCCAGCAGTTTGGGTCTAGCGGTTTACAATGAGCAGTTCTTC
CDR3: CASSLGLAVYNEQFF

size: NA
V: TRBV29-1
J: TRBJ1-2
D: NA
DNA: TGCAGCGTTGAATCTCTTGGGGACTATGGCTACACCTTC
CDR3: CSVESLGDYGYTF

size: NA
V: TRBV6-5
J: TRBJ2-7
D: TRBD1
DNA: TGTGCCACCGTGGGACAGATTCCCTACGAGCAGTACTTC
CDR3: CATVGQIPYEQYF

size: NA
V: TRBV5-5
J: TRBJ2-7
D: TRBD2
DNA: TGTGCCAGCAGTTTCGGGGGGGCCGGCTGGCAGTACTTC
CDR3: CASSFGGAGWQYF

size: once
V: TRBV7-2
J: TRBJ2-7
D: NA
DNA: TGTGCCAGCAGCTCAAACAGACCCTACGAGCAGTACTTC
CDR3: CASSSNRPYEQYF

size: NA
V: TRBV2
J: TRBJ1-3
D: NA
DNA: TGTGCCAGCAGTGAACAGGACATAGGGAAATATTTT
CDR3: CASSEQDIGKYF

size: few
V: TRBV19
J: TRBJ2-2
D: NA
DNA: TGTGCCAGTAGTACCCCAAGACAGTTCACCGGGGAGCTGTTTTTT
CDR3: CASSTPRQFTGELFF

size: NA
V: TRBV5-4
J: TRBJ1-3
D: TRBD1
DNA: TGTGCCAGCAGCTCCTGGGGGGACAGAGTCACCATATATTTT
CDR3: CASSSWGDRVTIYF

size: NA
V: TRBV2
J: TRBJ2-5
D: NA
DNA: TGTGCCTCGCAGGGTGGGGTCCAAGAGACCCAGTACTTC
CDR3: CASQGGVQETQYF

size: NA
V: TRBV5-1
J: TRBJ1-3
D: NA
DNA: TGCGCCAGCAGCGTTACAGGCGACTCTGGAAACACCATATATTTT
CDR3: CASSVTGDSGNTIYF

size: NA
V: TRBV19
J: TRBJ1-5
D: NA
DNA: TGTGCCAGTAGTATTTGGGGGGGCCAATGGCCCCAGCATTTT
CDR3: CASSIWGGQWPQHF

size: NA
V: TRBV7-2
J: TRBJ2-7
D: TRBD2
DNA: TGTGCCAGCAGCTTAGCTGGGACTAGATCCTACGAGCAGTACTTC
CDR3: CASSLAGTRSYEQYF

size: NA
V: TRBV5-1
J: TRBJ2-6
D: NA
DNA: TGCGCCAGCAGCTTTGACTCTGGGGCCAACGTCCTGACTTTC
CDR3: CASSFDSGANVLTF

size: NA
V: TRBV4-1
J: TRBJ2-7
D: NA
DNA: TGCGCCAGCAGTAGGGGAAAATCCTACGAGCAGTACTTC
CDR3: CASSRGKSYEQYF

size: NA
V: TRBV30
J: TRBJ1-2
D: NA
DNA: TGTGCCTGGAGAGGGGACGGTGTCTATGGCTACACCTTC
CDR3: CAWRGDGVYGYTF

size: NA
V: TRBV11-1
J: TRBJ2-3
D: TRBD1
DNA: TGTGCCAGCAGCCCCGACAGGGTACGAGCAGATACGCAGTATTTT
CDR3: CASSPDRVRADTQYF

size: NA
V: TRBV3-1/TRBV3-2
J: TRBJ1-4
D: NA
DNA: TGTGCCAGCAGGGCAATTAATGAAAAACTGTTTTTT
CDR3: CASRAINEKLFF

size: NA
V: TRBV9
J: TRBJ1-1
D: NA
DNA: TGTGCCAGCAGCGTAGTCGGGGGCATCACTGAAGCTTTCTTT
CDR3: CASSVVGGITEAFF

size: NA
V: TRBV28
J: TRBJ2-1
D: TRBD2
DNA: TGTGCCAGCACCATTGGGGCTAGCGGGAGGGCCATCCGGAATGAGCAGTTCTTC
CDR3: CASTIGASGRAIRNEQFF

size: NA
V: TRBV3-1/TRBV3-2
J: TRBJ2-5
D: TRBD2
DNA: TGTGCCAGCAGGCCGATTAGCGGGGGCCCTAGGGAGACCCAGTACTTC
CDR3: CASRPISGGPRETQYF

size: NA
V: TRBV9
J: TRBJ1-1
D: NA
DNA: TGTGCCAGCAGCGTTTGGGGGGATGGGAACACTGAAGCTTTCTTT
CDR3: CASSVWGDGNTEAFF

size: few
V: TRBV19
J: TRBJ1-5
D: NA
DNA: TGTGCCAGTAGTATTTTAGGGTCGGGCAATCAGCCCCAGCATTTT
CDR3: CASSILGSGNQPQHF

size: NA
V: TRBV27
J: TRBJ2-7
D: NA
DNA: TGTGCCAGCAGTCCTATAGCGGGCCCCAGGGGGCAGCAGTACTTC
CDR3: CASSPIAGPRGQQYF

size: NA
V: TRBV6-2/TRBV6-3
J: TRBJ2-7
D: TRBD1
DNA: TGTGCCAGCAGTCCCCGACAGGGTCTATACGAGCAGTACTTC
CDR3: CASSPRQGLYEQYF

size: NA
V: TRBV14
J: TRBJ1-1
D: NA
DNA: TGTGCCAGCAGCCAAGGACGGAACACTGAAGCTTTCTTT
CDR3: CASSQGRNTEAFF

size: NA
V: TRBV18
J: TRBJ1-2
D: NA
DNA: TGTGCCAGCTCACCACCTGGGTGGCCTAACTATGGCTACACCTTC
CDR3: CASSPPGWPNYGYTF

size: NA
V: TRBV9
J: TRBJ2-5
D: NA
DNA: TGTGCCAGCAGCGTCGAGGGTAGTTTAGAGACCCAGTACTTC
CDR3: CASSVEGSLETQYF

size: NA
V: TRBV24-1
J: TRBJ1-2
D: TRBD1
DNA: TGTGCCACCAGTGAAGCTGACAGGGTCCATGGCTACACCTTC
CDR3: CATSEADRVHGYTF

size: NA
V: TRBV6-5
J: TRBJ2-4
D: NA
DNA: TGTGCCAGCAGTTACTCGCGGGATAAATACATTCAGTACTTC
CDR3: CASSYSRDKYIQYF

size: NA
V: TRBV2
J: TRBJ2-2
D: NA
DNA: TGTGCCAGCAGTGAACTAGGCCCCCCCAGGAACGGGGAGCTGTTTTTT
CDR3: CASSELGPPRNGELFF

size: once
V: TRBV11-3
J: TRBJ2-6
D: TRBD2
DNA: TGTGCCAGCAGCTTAGAAGGACTAGCGGGAGCTGGGGCCAACGTCCTGACTTTC
CDR3: CASSLEGLAGAGANVLTF

size: NA
V: TRBV19
J: TRBJ2-1
D: NA
DNA: TGTGCCAGTAGTATAGGGGTCGGGGGACATTACAATGAGCAGTTCTTC
CDR3: CASSIGVGGHYNEQFF